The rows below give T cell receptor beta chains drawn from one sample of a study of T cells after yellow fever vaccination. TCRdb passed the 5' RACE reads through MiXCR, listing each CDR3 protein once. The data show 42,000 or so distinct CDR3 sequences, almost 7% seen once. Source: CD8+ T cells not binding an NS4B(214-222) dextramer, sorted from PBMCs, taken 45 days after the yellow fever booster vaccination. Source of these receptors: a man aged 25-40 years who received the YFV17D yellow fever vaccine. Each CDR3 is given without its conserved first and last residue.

CDR3aa: ASSSPGGVLGETQY
v_gene: TRBV7-9
j_gene: TRBJ2-5

CDR3aa: ASSLDDLGEQF
v_gene: TRBV7-7
j_gene: TRBJ2-1

CDR3aa: SAGNQYEQY
v_gene: TRBV29-1
j_gene: TRBJ2-7

CDR3aa: ASSLVGGVGELF
v_gene: TRBV11-2
j_gene: TRBJ2-2

CDR3aa: ASLAGANVLT
v_gene: TRBV6-1
j_gene: TRBJ2-6

CDR3aa: ASSGSPYNEQF
v_gene: TRBV6-4
j_gene: TRBJ2-1

CDR3aa: ASRRPGLGGETQY
v_gene: TRBV2
j_gene: TRBJ2-5

CDR3aa: ASLTGGQPQH
v_gene: TRBV12-3/TRBV12-4
j_gene: TRBJ1-5

CDR3aa: ASSSWGGQNTGELF
v_gene: TRBV5-5
j_gene: TRBJ2-2

CDR3aa: ASSLGDTTYNEQF
v_gene: TRBV7-2
j_gene: TRBJ2-1

CDR3aa: ASSQVEETNYNEQF
v_gene: TRBV4-3
j_gene: TRBJ2-1

CDR3aa: SVESGGDSYEQY
v_gene: TRBV29-1
j_gene: TRBJ2-7

CDR3aa: ASSQDRVGGYT
v_gene: TRBV6-5
j_gene: TRBJ1-2

CDR3aa: ASTLMGARPDEQF
v_gene: TRBV27
j_gene: TRBJ2-1

CDR3aa: ATSGGLRGGLYNEQF
v_gene: TRBV24-1
j_gene: TRBJ2-1

CDR3aa: ASSYLQGPETYEQY
v_gene: TRBV6-5
j_gene: TRBJ2-7

CDR3aa: ASSLGDQETQY
v_gene: TRBV13
j_gene: TRBJ2-5

CDR3aa: ASSQYDREISYNEQF
v_gene: TRBV14
j_gene: TRBJ2-1

CDR3aa: ASSKTSFSPYEQY
v_gene: TRBV6-1
j_gene: TRBJ2-7

CDR3aa: ASSPEGGAEAF
v_gene: TRBV7-9
j_gene: TRBJ1-1

CDR3aa: ASSPLADQETQY
v_gene: TRBV3-1
j_gene: TRBJ2-5

CDR3aa: ASSSLAGISYNEQF
v_gene: TRBV7-3
j_gene: TRBJ2-1

CDR3aa: SPVGTGSEGTEAF
v_gene: TRBV29-1
j_gene: TRBJ1-1

CDR3aa: ASSQNPLLVAKNIQY
v_gene: TRBV4-3
j_gene: TRBJ2-4

CDR3aa: ASKEGFGEQY
v_gene: TRBV7-8
j_gene: TRBJ2-7

CDR3aa: ASSYPSIAGEADTQY
v_gene: TRBV6-5
j_gene: TRBJ2-3

CDR3aa: AISPGTGFPEAF
v_gene: TRBV10-3
j_gene: TRBJ1-1

CDR3aa: SVGHSSTDTQY
v_gene: TRBV29-1
j_gene: TRBJ2-3

CDR3aa: ASSFGTGVHEQY
v_gene: TRBV12-3/TRBV12-4
j_gene: TRBJ2-7

CDR3aa: ATSQGGVEQF
v_gene: TRBV24-1
j_gene: TRBJ2-1

CDR3aa: ASSPGAHEAF
v_gene: TRBV5-4
j_gene: TRBJ1-1